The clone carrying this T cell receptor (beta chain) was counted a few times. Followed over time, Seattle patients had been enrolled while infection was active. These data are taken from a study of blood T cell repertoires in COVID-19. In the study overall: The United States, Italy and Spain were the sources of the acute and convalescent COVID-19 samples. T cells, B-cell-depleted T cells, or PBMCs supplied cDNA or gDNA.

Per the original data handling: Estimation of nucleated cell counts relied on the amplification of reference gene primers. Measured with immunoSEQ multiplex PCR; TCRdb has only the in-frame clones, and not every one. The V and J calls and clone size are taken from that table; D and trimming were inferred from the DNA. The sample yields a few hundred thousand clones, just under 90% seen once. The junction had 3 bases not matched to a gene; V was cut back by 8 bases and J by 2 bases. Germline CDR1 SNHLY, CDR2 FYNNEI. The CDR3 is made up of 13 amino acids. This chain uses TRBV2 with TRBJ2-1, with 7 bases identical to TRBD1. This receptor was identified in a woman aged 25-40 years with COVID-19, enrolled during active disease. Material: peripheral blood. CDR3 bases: TGTGCCAGCTTCGGGACAGCCTACAATGAGCAGTTCTTC. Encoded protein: CASFGTAYNEQFF.